What follows describes a single T cell receptor (beta chain). This entry comes from a study of blood T cell repertoires in COVID-19. The overall study: Acute and convalescent COVID-19 specimens originated in the United States, Italy and Spain.

J lost 2 bases, V lost 5 bases, and 9 bases had no gene match. CDR3 length: 16 residues. Germline CDR1 and CDR2: MNHNY and SVGAGI (reference sequence). Produced via immunoSEQ multiplex PCR; TCRdb's table is partial and in-frame only. The table shows over 250,000 clones, with over 85% occurring only once. Living in 24 US areas, the participants were between 18 and 89 years of age. Cohort allocation depended upon clinical history that participants reported. Sequences were obtained from PBMCs or T cells enriched from blood (not recorded which). This receptor was identified in a man between 60 and 75 years old who had recovered from COVID-19. The V gene is TRBV6-6, the J gene TRBJ1-3; the match to TRBD1 covers 7 bases. CDR3: CASSTPDREAGNTIYF. The CDR3 nucleotides are TGTGCCAGCAGTACCCCCGACAGGGAGGCTGGAAACACCATATATTTT.